The 7 T cell receptor beta chains listed next were all sequenced from one sample in a study of T cell therapy after organ transplantation. Here immunoSEQ multiplex PCR was the method, and the copy in TCRdb shows in-frame clones only, minus some. This repertoire shows just under 20,000 clones, roughly four fifths found once; its top ten account for about 9.2%. No antigen has been identified for these receptors. Specified time point: 4-8 weeks after completion of therapy. Source: CD8+ T cells from blood, taken after autologous CMV-specific T cell therapy. These receptors originate from a human patient who had received a solid organ transplant and had CMV disease. The graft donor may account for some of the T cells.

The chain uses TRBV11-2 and TRBJ2-7, with D perhaps matching TRBD1 or TRBD2 (5 bases each). Germline loops: CDR1 SGHAT, CDR2 FQNNGV. Trimming left V 3 bases short and J 1 base short, with 10 bases between. The CDR3 consists of 14 residues. CDR3 region: CASSFRDRSYEQYF. The DNA for the CDR3 is TGTGCCAGCAGCTTCAGGGACCGTTCCTACGAGCAGTACTTC.

This chain connects TRBV25-1 to TRBJ2-1, with D maybe TRBD2 (6 bases). Per the germline V gene, CDR1 is MGHDK and CDR2 is SYGVNS. Between the trimmed V and J ends, which lost 5 bases and 7 bases, there was a span of 15 bases. The CDR3 is 14 amino acids. CDR3: CASSTSGRFNEQFF. The CDR3, as DNA: TGTGCCAGCAGTACTAGTGGGAGGTTTAATGAGCAGTTCTTC.

This clone has more than one count but fewer than ten. The chain is built from TRBV25-1 and TRBJ2-7, with D unresolved. Trimming stripped 4 bases from V and 0 bases from J, with 7 bases between. Germline-derived CDR1 and CDR2 are MGHDK and SYGVNS. The CDR3 is made up of 13 amino acids. In nucleotides, the CDR3 is TGTGCCAGCAGTGCGGGCCTCTCCTACGAGCAGTACTTC. Protein product: CASSAGLSYEQYF.

This chain connects TRBV19 to TRBJ1-5; D unclear. V shed 3 bases and J shed 2 bases, with 8 bases lying between them. This CDR3 spans 14 amino acids. The germline CDR1 and CDR2 sequences are LNHDA and SQIVND (reference sequence). The CDR3 spells CASSIYRRNQPQHF. CDR3 in DNA: TGTGCCAGTAGTATCTATCGTCGCAATCAGCCCCAGCATTTT.

CDR3 region: CASSSGTVAEKLFF. CDR3 DNA sequence: TGTGCCAGCAGTTCCGGGACCGTGGCGGAAAAACTGTTTTTT. This rearrangement joins TRBV27 to TRBJ1-4, with a weak D call TRBD1 (5 bases). CDR1 MNHEY and CDR2 SMNVEV come from the germline V gene (reference sequence). Trimming pared 4 bases from V and 8 bases from J, leaving 14 bases between. CDR3 length equals 14 residues.

The genes are TRBV4-1 and TRBJ2-7; 10 bases agree with TRBD2. This CDR3 comprises 15 residues. Germline-derived CDR1 and CDR2 are MGHRA and YSYEKL. With 6 bases clipped from V and 1 base from J, the junction kept 6 bases outside the gene matches. The CDR3 reads CASRPRTSGSYEQYF. DNA for the CDR3: TGCGCCAGCAGACCCCGGACTAGCGGATCCTACGAGCAGTACTTC.

V and J are TRBV5-1 and TRBJ2-7; possibly TRBD2 for D (6 bases). The length of the CDR3 is 16 residues. V was clipped by 5 bases and J by 5 bases, with 23 bases between them. CDR1 is SGHRS, CDR2 YFSETQ, per germline. CDR3 region: CASRHQLGTSVNEQYF. The CDR3 coding sequence is TGCGCCAGCAGACACCAGCTAGGGACTTCGGTGAACGAGCAGTACTTC.